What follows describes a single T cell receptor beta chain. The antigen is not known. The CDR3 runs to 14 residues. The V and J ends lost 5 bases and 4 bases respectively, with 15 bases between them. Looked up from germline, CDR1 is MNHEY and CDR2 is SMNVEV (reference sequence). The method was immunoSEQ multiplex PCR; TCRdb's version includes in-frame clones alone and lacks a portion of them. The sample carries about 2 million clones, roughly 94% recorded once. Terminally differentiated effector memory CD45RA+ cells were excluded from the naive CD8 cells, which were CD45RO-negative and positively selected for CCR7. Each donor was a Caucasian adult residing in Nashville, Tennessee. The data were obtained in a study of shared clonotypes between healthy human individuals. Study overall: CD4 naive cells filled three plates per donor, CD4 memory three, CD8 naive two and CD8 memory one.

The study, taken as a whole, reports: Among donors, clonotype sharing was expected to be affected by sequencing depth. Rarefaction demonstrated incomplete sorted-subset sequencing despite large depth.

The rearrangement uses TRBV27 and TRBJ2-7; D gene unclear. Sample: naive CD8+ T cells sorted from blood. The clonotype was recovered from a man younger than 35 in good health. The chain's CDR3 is CASSLLTAPYEQYF. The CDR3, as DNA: TGTGCCAGCAGTCTCCTCACGGCCCCGTACGAGCAGTACTTC.